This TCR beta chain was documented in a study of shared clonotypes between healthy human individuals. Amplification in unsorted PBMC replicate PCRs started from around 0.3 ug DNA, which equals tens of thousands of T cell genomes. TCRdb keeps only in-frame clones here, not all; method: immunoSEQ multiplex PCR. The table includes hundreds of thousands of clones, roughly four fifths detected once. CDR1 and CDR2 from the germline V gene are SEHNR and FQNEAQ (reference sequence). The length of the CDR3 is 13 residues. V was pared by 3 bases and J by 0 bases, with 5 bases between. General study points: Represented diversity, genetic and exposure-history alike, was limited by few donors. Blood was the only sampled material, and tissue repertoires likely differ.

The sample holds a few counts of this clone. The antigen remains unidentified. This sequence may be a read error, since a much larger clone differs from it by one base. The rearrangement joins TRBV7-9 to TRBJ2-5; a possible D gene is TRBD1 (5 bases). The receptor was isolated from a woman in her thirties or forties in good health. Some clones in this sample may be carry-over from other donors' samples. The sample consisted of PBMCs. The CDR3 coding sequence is TGTGCCAGCAGCTTGGACAACCAAGAGACCCAGTACTTC. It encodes CASSLDNQETQYF.